This is a list of T cell receptor beta chains from one sample in a study of blood T cell repertoires in COVID-19. Assay used: immunoSEQ multiplex PCR; TCRdb lists only in-frame clones, some missing. This table holds 95,000 to 150,000 clones, about 81% found once. The sequencing sample was made of peripheral blood. The source is a young man with COVID-19, enrolled during active disease. CDR3s include the opening cysteine and the closing phenylalanine or tryptophan. D genes are given only for firm matches. The size of a clone is reported for some rows only, either as once, few or many, or as a class for expanded clones.

V	J	D	size	CDR3	DNA
TRBV10-3	TRBJ1-4	-	-	CATAVRTEAEKLFF	TGTGCCACCGCGGTAAGGACAGAAGCTGAAAAACTGTTTTTT
TRBV6-1	TRBJ2-7	TRBD1	-	CASSEGTGGVYEQYF	TGTGCCAGCAGTGAGGGGACAGGGGGTGTATACGAGCAGTACTTC
TRBV7-8	TRBJ2-3	-	-	CASSLANTGDTQYF	TGTGCCAGCAGCTTAGCGAATACAGGAGATACGCAGTATTTT
TRBV14	TRBJ2-7	TRBD1	-	CASSQGLLRDRAYEQYF	TGTGCCAGCAGCCAAGGATTACTCCGGGACAGAGCCTACGAGCAGTACTTC
TRBV18	TRBJ2-3	-	-	CASSPPMIRDTQYF	TGTGCCAGCTCACCACCGATGATCCGGGATACGCAGTATTTT
TRBV6-6	TRBJ1-1	-	-	CASSSRETEAFF	TGTGCCAGCAGCTCTCGAGAGACTGAAGCTTTCTTT
TRBV11-3	TRBJ2-7	TRBD2	-	CASSRRELAGESYEQYF	TGTGCCAGCAGCCGCAGGGAACTAGCGGGGGAGTCCTACGAGCAGTACTTC
TRBV10-3	TRBJ1-5	TRBD1	once	CAIAPLTGGRQPQHF	TGTGCCATCGCACCTTTAACAGGGGGCAGGCAGCCCCAGCATTTT
TRBV6-5	TRBJ1-1	-	-	CASRGAVDMNTEAFF	TGTGCCAGCAGGGGGGCGGTAGATATGAACACTGAAGCTTTCTTT
TRBV2	TRBJ2-7	-	-	CASSEGTTASNEQYF	TGTGCCAGCAGTGAAGGGACTACGGCCTCCAACGAGCAGTACTTC
TRBV9	TRBJ2-1	-	-	CASSLSSYNEQFF	TGTGCCAGCAGCTTGAGTTCCTACAATGAGCAGTTCTTC
TRBV7-2	TRBJ2-7	-	-	CASSQYGGEQYF	TGTGCCAGCAGCCAGTACGGAGGAGAGCAGTACTTC
TRBV4-2	TRBJ1-2	-	many	CASSDEYGYTF	TGTGCCAGCAGTGATGAGTATGGCTACACCTTC
TRBV10-3	TRBJ2-5	-	-	CAISESAGFGPQYF	TGTGCCATCAGTGAGTCTGCGGGTTTCGGACCCCAGTACTTC
TRBV4-2	TRBJ1-6	-	-	CASSQEGGNGRRLHF	TGTGCCAGCAGCCAAGAAGGAGGGAACGGGAGGCGACTCCACTTT
TRBV4-2	TRBJ1-4	TRBD1	-	CASSPSRGRSGANEKLFF	TGTGCCAGCAGCCCGAGCAGGGGGCGGAGTGGGGCTAATGAAAAACTGTTTTTT
TRBV10-3	TRBJ2-3	-	-	CAISGDSSSTDTQYF	TGTGCCATCAGTGGTGATAGCTCTAGCACAGATACGCAGTATTTT
TRBV6-5	TRBJ2-2	TRBD1	-	CASSLGRGPAGELFF	TGTGCCAGCAGCTTGGGTAGGGGGCCGGCCGGGGAGCTGTTTTTT
TRBV19	TRBJ2-5	TRBD1	once	CASSITGVTEETQYF	TGTGCCAGTAGTATTACAGGGGTTACGGAGGAGACCCAGTACTTC
TRBV6-2/TRBV6-3	TRBJ2-7	TRBD1	once	CASSFGTVYEQYF	TGTGCCAGCAGTTTCGGGACAGTCTACGAGCAGTACTTC
TRBV11-3	TRBJ2-7	-	-	CASSSPFGSQGEQYF	TGTGCCAGCAGCTCTCCTTTCGGGAGCCAAGGCGAGCAGTACTTC
TRBV2	TRBJ2-7	TRBD1	few	CATTGTESYEQYF	TGTGCCACAACCGGGACAGAGTCCTACGAGCAGTACTTC
TRBV18	TRBJ1-2	-	-	CASSPGAGNYGYTF	TGTGCCAGCTCACCAGGAGCCGGTAACTATGGCTACACCTTC
TRBV19	TRBJ1-1	-	-	CASSIGGRSEAFF	TGTGCCAGTAGTATTGGTGGGAGAAGTGAAGCTTTCTTT
TRBV19	TRBJ1-1	-	-	CASSIIGLMNTEAFF	TGTGCCAGTAGTATAATTGGGCTGATGAACACTGAAGCTTTCTTT
TRBV21-1	TRBJ2-1	-	-	CASSTEALDEQFF	TGTGCCAGCAGCACTGAGGCCCTTGATGAGCAGTTCTTC
TRBV27	TRBJ1-1	-	once	CASNPSVGEENTEAFF	TGTGCCAGCAACCCCAGTGTAGGTGAGGAGAACACTGAAGCTTTCTTT
TRBV5-1	TRBJ2-5	-	-	CASSLAHSETQYF	TGCGCCAGCAGCTTGGCCCACTCAGAGACCCAGTACTTC
TRBV18	TRBJ2-5	TRBD2	-	CASSPLRTSGRAKTQYF	TGTGCCAGCTCACCACTCCGGACTAGCGGGAGGGCGAAGACCCAGTACTTC
TRBV6-6	TRBJ2-3	-	-	CASKGGGTPDTQYF	TGTGCCAGCAAGGGCGGAGGGACCCCAGATACGCAGTATTTT
TRBV28	TRBJ2-2	TRBD2	-	CASSLPGLAGVTGELFF	TGTGCCAGCAGTCTACCCGGACTAGCGGGAGTGACCGGGGAGCTGTTTTTT
TRBV11-2	TRBJ1-6	-	-	CASSPREGGYSPLHF	TGTGCCAGCAGCCCGCGAGAGGGGGGGTATTCACCCCTCCACTTT
TRBV27	TRBJ1-5	-	-	CASSPQGLQPQHF	TGTGCCAGCAGCCCACAGGGTCTTCAGCCCCAGCATTTT
TRBV27	TRBJ2-3	-	-	CASSFGPAGGQSTDTQYF	TGTGCCAGCAGTTTTGGGCCAGCCGGGGGGCAGAGCACAGATACGCAGTATTTT
TRBV27	TRBJ2-7	TRBD2	-	CAAGGPYEQYF	TGTGCCGCGGGAGGGCCGTACGAGCAGTACTTC
TRBV5-1	TRBJ2-5	TRBD1	-	CASSYTGTVFLETQYF	TGCGCCAGCAGTTATACCGGGACAGTATTTTTGGAGACCCAGTACTTC
TRBV19	TRBJ2-7	TRBD1	-	CASSPGTASYEQYF	TGTGCCAGTAGTCCGGGGACAGCTTCCTACGAGCAGTACTTC
TRBV12-3/TRBV12-4	TRBJ1-2	TRBD1	-	CASSPGQNYGYTF	TGTGCCAGCAGTCCGGGACAGAACTATGGCTACACCTTC
TRBV25-1	TRBJ2-1	-	-	CASNTGAYNEQFF	TGTGCCAGCAACACCGGAGCATACAATGAGCAGTTCTTC